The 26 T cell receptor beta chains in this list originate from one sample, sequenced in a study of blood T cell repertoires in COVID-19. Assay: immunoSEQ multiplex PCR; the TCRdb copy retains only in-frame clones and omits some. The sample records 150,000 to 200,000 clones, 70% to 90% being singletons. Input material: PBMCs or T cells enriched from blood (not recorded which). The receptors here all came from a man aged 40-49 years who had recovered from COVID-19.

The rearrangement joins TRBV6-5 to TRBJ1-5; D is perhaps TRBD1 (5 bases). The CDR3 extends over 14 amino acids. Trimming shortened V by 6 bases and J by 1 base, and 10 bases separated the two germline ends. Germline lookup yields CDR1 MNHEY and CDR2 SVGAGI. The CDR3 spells CASRRTQSNQPQHF. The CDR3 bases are TGTGCCAGCAGACGGACACAAAGCAATCAGCCCCAGCATTTT.

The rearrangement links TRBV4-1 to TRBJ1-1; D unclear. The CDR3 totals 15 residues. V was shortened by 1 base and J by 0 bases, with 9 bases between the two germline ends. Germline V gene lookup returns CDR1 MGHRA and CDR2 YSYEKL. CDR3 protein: CASSQVTNVNTEAFF. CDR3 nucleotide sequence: TGCGCCAGCAGCCAAGTCACTAATGTGAACACTGAAGCTTTCTTT.

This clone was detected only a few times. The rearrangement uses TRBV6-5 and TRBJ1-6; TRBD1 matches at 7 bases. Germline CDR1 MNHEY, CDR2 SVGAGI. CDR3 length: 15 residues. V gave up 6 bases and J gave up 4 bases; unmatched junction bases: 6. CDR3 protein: CASSLGTVYNSPLHF. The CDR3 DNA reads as TGTGCCAGCAGCCTAGGGACAGTTTATAATTCACCCCTCCACTTT.

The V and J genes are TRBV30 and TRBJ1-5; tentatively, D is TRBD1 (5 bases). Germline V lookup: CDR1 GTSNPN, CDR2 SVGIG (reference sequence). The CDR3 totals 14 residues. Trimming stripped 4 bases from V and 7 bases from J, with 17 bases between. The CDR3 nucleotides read TGTGCCTGGAACCCGGGGGACCGAGTACAGCCCCAGCATTTT. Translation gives CAWNPGDRVQPQHF.

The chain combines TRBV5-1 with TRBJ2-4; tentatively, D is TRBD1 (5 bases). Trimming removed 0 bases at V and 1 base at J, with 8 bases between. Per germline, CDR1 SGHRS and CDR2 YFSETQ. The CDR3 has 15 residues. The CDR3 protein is CASSLGSGAKNIQYF. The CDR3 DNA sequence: TGCGCCAGCAGCTTGGGCTCAGGGGCCAAAAACATTCAGTACTTC.

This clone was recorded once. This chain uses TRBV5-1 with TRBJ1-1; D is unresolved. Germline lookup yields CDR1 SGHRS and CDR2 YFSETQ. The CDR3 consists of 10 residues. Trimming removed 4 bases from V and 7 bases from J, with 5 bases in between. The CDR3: CASSPREAFF. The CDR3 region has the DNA TGCGCCAGCAGCCCCCGTGAAGCTTTCTTT.

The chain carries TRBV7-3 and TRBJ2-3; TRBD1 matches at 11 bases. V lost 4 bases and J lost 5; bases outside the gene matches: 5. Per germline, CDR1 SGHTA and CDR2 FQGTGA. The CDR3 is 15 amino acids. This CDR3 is CASSYGQGARDTQYF. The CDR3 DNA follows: TGTGCCAGCAGCTACGGACAGGGGGCTAGAGATACGCAGTATTTT.

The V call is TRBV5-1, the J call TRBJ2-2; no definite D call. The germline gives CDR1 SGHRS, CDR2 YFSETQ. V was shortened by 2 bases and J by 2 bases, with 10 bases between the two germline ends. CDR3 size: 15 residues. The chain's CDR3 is CASSFGSSNTGELFF. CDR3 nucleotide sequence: TGCGCCAGCAGCTTTGGCAGTTCCAACACCGGGGAGCTGTTTTTT.

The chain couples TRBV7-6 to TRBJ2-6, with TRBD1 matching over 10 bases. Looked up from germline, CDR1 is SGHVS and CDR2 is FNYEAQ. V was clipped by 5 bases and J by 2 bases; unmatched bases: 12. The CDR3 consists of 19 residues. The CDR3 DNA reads TGTGCCAGCAGCGATCGGACAGGGGGAGCTGAAGCTGGGGCCAACGTCCTGACTTTC. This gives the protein CASSDRTGGAEAGANVLTF. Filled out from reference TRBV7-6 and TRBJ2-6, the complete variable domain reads GAGVSQSPRYKVTKRGQDVALRCDPISGHVSLYWYRQALGQGPEFLTYFNYEAQQDKSGLPNDRFSAERPEGSISTLTIQRTEQRDSAMYRCASSDRTGGAEAGANVLTFGAGSRLTVL.

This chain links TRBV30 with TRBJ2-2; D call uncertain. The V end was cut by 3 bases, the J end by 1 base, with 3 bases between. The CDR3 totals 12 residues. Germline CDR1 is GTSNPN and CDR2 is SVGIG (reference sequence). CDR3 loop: CAWSKNTGELFF. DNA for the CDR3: TGTGCCTGGAGCAAGAACACCGGGGAGCTGTTTTTT.

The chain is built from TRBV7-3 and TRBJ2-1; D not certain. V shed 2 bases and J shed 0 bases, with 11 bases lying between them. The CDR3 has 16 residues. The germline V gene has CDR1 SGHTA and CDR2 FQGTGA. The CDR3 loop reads CASSLASTLSYNEQFF. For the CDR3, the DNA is TGTGCCAGCAGCTTAGCGAGTACCCTCTCCTACAATGAGCAGTTCTTC.

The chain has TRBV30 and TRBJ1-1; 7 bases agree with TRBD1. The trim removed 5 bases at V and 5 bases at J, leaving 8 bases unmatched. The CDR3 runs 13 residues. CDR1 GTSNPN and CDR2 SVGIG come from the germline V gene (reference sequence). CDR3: CAWWIRGQTEAFF. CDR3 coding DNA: TGTGCCTGGTGGATAAGGGGGCAAACTGAAGCTTTCTTT.

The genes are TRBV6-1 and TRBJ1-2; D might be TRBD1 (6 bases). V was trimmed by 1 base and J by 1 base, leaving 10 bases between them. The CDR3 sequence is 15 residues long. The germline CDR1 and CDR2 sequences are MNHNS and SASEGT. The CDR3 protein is CASSEGTAYNYGYTF. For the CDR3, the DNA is TGTGCCAGCAGTGAAGGGACAGCCTATAACTATGGCTACACCTTC.

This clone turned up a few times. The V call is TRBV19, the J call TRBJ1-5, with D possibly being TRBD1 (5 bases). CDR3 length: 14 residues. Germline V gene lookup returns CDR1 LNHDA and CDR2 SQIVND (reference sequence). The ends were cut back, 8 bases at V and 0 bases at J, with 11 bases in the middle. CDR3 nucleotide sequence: TGTGCCAGTCGCAGGAGGGGTAGCAATCAGCCCCAGCATTTT. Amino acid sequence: CASRRRGSNQPQHF.

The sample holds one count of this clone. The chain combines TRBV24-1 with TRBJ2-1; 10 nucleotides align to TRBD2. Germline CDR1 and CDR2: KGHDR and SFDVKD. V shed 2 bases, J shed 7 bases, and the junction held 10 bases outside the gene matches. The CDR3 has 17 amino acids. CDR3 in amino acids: CATSDSLLAGASNEQFF. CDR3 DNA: TGTGCCACCAGTGATTCCTTGCTAGCGGGGGCCTCAAATGAGCAGTTCTTC.

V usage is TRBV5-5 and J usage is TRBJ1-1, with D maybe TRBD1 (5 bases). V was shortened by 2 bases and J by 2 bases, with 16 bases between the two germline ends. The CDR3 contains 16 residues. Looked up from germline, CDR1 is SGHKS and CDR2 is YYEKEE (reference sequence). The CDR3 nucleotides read TGTGCCAGCAGCTTTCAGGGTCGGAGAAGAAACACTGAAGCTTTCTTT. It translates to CASSFQGRRRNTEAFF. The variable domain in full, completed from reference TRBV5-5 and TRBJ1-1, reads DAGVTQSPTHLIKTRGQQVTLRCSPISGHKSVSWYQQVLGQGPQFIFQYYEKEERGRGNFPDRFSARQFPNYSSELNVNALLLGDSALYLCASSFQGRRRNTEAFFGQGTRLTVV.

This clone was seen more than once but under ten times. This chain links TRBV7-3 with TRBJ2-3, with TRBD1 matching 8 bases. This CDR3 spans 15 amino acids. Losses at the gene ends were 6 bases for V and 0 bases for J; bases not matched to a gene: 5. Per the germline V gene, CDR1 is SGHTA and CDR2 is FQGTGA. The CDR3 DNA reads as TGTGCCAGCAGTATGGGACAGGCTAGCACAGATACGCAGTATTTT. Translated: CASSMGQASTDTQYF.

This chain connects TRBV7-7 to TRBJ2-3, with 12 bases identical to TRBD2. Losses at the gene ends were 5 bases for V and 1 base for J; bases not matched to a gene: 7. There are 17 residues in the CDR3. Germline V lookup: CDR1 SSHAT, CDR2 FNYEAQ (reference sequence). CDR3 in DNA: TGTGCCAGCAGCCGACTAGCGGGGGAGGGGGGCACAGATACGCAGTATTTT. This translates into CASSRLAGEGGTDTQYF.

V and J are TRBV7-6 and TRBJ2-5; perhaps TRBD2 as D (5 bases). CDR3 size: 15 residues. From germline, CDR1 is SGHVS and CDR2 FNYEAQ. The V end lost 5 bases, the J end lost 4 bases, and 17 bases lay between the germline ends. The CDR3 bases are TGTGCCAGCAGCGCATTCCAAGGAGAGGGAGAGACCCAGTACTTC. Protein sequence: CASSAFQGEGETQYF.

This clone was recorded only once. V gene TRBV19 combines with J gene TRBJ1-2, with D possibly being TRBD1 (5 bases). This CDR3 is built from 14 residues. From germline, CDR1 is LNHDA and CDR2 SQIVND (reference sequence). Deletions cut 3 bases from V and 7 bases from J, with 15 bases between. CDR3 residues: CASSMGRSGGGYTF. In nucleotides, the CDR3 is TGTGCCAGTAGTATGGGGAGATCGGGGGGTGGCTACACCTTC.

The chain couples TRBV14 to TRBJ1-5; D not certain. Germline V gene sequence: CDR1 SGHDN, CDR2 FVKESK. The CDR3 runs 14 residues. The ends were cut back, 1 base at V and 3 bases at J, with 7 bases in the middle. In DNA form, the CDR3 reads TGTGCCAGCAGCCAAGGGACTTCCAATCAGCCCCAGCATTTT. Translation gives CASSQGTSNQPQHF.

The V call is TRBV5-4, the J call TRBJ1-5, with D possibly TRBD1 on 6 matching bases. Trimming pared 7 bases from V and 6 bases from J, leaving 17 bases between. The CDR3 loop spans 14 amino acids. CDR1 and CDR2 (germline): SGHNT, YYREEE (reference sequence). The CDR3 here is CASSVQGTVQPQHF. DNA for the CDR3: TGTGCCAGCTCGGTCCAGGGGACGGTTCAGCCCCAGCATTTT.

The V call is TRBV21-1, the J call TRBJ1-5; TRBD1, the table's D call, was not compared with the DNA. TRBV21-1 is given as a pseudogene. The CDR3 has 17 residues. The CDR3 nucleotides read TGTGCCAGCAGCAAAGAATTGTCAGGTTATAGCAATCAGCCCCAGCATTTT. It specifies CASSKELSGYSNQPQHF.

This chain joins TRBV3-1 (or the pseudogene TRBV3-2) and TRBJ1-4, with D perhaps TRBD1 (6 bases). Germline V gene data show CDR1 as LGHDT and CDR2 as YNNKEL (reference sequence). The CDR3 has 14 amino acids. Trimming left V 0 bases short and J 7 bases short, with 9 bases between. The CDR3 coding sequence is TGTGCCAGCAGCCAAGATGCAGGGGCTGAAAAACTGTTTTTT. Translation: CASSQDAGAEKLFF.

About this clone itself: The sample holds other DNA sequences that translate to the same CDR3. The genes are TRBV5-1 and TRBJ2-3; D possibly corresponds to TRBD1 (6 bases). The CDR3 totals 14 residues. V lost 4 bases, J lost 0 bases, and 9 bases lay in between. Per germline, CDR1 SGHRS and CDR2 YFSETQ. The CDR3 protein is CASSPGQSTDTQYF. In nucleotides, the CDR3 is TGCGCCAGCAGCCCAGGACAGAGCACAGATACGCAGTATTTT.

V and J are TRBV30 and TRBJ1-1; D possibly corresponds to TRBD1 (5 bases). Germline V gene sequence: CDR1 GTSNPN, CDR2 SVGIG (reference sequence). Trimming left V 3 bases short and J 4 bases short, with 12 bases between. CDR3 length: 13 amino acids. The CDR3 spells CAWSAGGGTEAFF. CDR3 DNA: TGTGCCTGGAGCGCCGGGGGGGGCACTGAAGCTTTCTTT.